Shown below are 30 T cell receptor beta chains from a single sample sequenced in a study of cytomegalovirus exposure and HLA in healthy donors. The PCR employed 60 Vbeta primers together with 13 Jbeta primers. This table comes from immunoSEQ multiplex PCR, and its TCRdb copy is limited to in-frame clones, with some not included. The sample comprises about 47,000 clones, approximately 70% of which are singletons, and roughly 6.3% rests with the top ten. The sequenced sample consisted of PBMCs. Source of these receptors: a man aged 25 to 40 in good health and CMV-seronegative.

The chain links TRBV5-1 to TRBJ1-1, with 7 bases matching TRBD1. The V gene end was trimmed by 1 base and the J gene end by 0 bases; junction bases not matched to a gene: 6. The CDR3 covers 16 residues. Germline V lookup: CDR1 SGHRS, CDR2 YFSETQ. CDR3 DNA sequence: TGCGCCAGCAGCTTGCAGGGACAGAAGATGAACACTGAAGCTTTCTTT. Translating it yields CASSLQGQKMNTEAFF.

This clone came up a few times. The rearrangement joins TRBV6-5 to TRBJ2-7; weak D call: TRBD2 (6 bases). The CDR3 is made up of 16 amino acids. Trimming cost V 0 bases and J 3 bases, with 15 bases left between them. Germline CDR1 is MNHEY and CDR2 is SVGAGI. The CDR3 region is CASSYSSGSFFYEQYF. DNA for the CDR3: TGTGCCAGCAGTTACTCGTCCGGGAGCTTCTTCTACGAGCAGTACTTC.

In this sample, this clone turned up a few times. V and J are TRBV4-1 and TRBJ2-5; no clear D. The length of the CDR3 is 15 residues. With 1 base removed from V and 2 bases from J, the gap between germline ends came to 11 bases. The germline V gene encodes CDR1 MGHRA and CDR2 YSYEKL. CDR3 region: CASSQVLRSQETQYF. The CDR3 DNA is TGCGCCAGCAGCCAAGTCTTGAGGTCGCAAGAGACCCAGTACTTC.

V is TRBV6-6 and J is TRBJ2-1; TRBD2 agrees at 11 bases. J gave up 8 bases and V 6 bases, and 9 bases lay outside the gene matches. Germline V CDR1 and CDR2: MNHNY, SVGAGI (reference sequence). This CDR3 contains 15 residues. The CDR3 spells CASRPMIAGGYEQFF. As DNA, the CDR3 is TGTGCCAGCAGACCGATGATAGCGGGAGGGTATGAGCAGTTCTTC.

V is TRBV5-1 and J is TRBJ1-1, with 7 bases lining up with TRBD1. The CDR3 sequence is 16 residues long. The V and J ends lost 4 bases and 4 bases, in that order; junction bases with no gene match: 13. Germline CDR1 reads SGHRS; CDR2 reads YFSETQ. The CDR3 spells CASSTSRGSLGTEAFF. CDR3 nucleotides: TGCGCCAGCAGCACGAGCAGGGGGTCTTTGGGCACTGAAGCTTTCTTT.

This clone has a handful of counts. The chain uses TRBV11-2 and TRBJ1-1; D might be TRBD1 (6 bases). The germline V gene encodes CDR1 SGHAT and CDR2 FQNNGV. The CDR3 has 15 amino acids. Trimming took 4 bases from V and 0 from J, leaving 12 bases between them. The CDR3 DNA reads TGTGCCAGCAGCTCCCTACAGGGTCTGAACACTGAAGCTTTCTTT. It yields the protein CASSSLQGLNTEAFF. Supplemented by reference TRBV11-2 and TRBJ1-1, the full variable domain reads EAGVAQSPRYKIIEKRQSVAFWCNPISGHATLYWYQQILGQGPKLLIQFQNNGVVDDSQLPKDRFSAERLKGVDSTLKIQPAKLEDSAVYLCASSSLQGLNTEAFFGQGTRLTVV.

The chain uses TRBV20-1 and TRBJ1-4, with D uncertain. The V gene lost 2 bases and the J gene lost 5 bases, with 3 bases spanning the gap. Germline CDR1 and CDR2: DFQATT and SNEGSKA (reference sequence). This CDR3 region has 11 residues. This CDR3 is CSARPNEKLFF. The CDR3 bases are TGCAGTGCTAGACCGAATGAAAAACTGTTTTTT.

The chain carries TRBV27 and TRBJ2-2; D is possibly TRBD1 (5 bases). The CDR3 spans 14 residues. Germline-derived CDR1 and CDR2 are MNHEY and SMNVEV (reference sequence). Trimming pared 1 base from V and 4 bases from J, leaving 7 bases between. This chain's CDR3 is CASSLFRGTGELFF. CDR3 sequence (DNA): TGTGCCAGCAGTTTATTTAGGGGCACCGGGGAGCTGTTTTTT.

The V gene is TRBV2, the J gene TRBJ1-5; 12 bases line up with TRBD1. Germline CDR1 is SNHLY and CDR2 is FYNNEI. CDR3 length equals 16 residues. V was clipped by 3 bases and J by 11 bases; unmatched bases: 11. The CDR3 protein is CASSEVGTGGFSAQHF. In DNA, the CDR3 is TGTGCCAGCAGTGAGGTGGGGACAGGGGGCTTTTCGGCCCAGCATTTT.

The chain uses TRBV5-4 and TRBJ2-1; D remains unclear. The CDR3 has 11 amino acids. V lost 2 bases and J 5 bases, leaving 2 bases between the germline ends. CDR1 SGHNT and CDR2 YYREEE come from the germline V gene (reference sequence). CDR3 amino acids: CASSFNNEQFF. CDR3 in DNA: TGTGCCAGCAGCTTTAACAATGAGCAGTTCTTC.

This chain connects TRBV5-4 to TRBJ1-3; 7 positions agree with TRBD1. CDR3 length equals 17 residues. Per germline, CDR1 SGHNT and CDR2 YYREEE (reference sequence). J was trimmed by 0 bases and V by 1 base; bases with no gene match: 7. Here the CDR3 DNA reads TGTGCCAGCAGCTTGCGTGGGGACAGTCCCTCTGGAAACACCATATATTTT. Its protein product is CASSLRGDSPSGNTIYF.

The chain has TRBV27 and TRBJ2-6; tentatively, D is TRBD1 (6 bases). The CDR3 length is 16 residues. Per germline, CDR1 MNHEY and CDR2 SMNVEV (reference sequence). Deletions cut 5 bases from V and 2 bases from J, with 13 bases between. CDR3 in DNA: TGTGCCAGCAGTCCGATACAGGGCCCTGGGGCCAACGTCCTGACTTTC. It yields the protein CASSPIQGPGANVLTF.

This clone appeared once. The chain is built from TRBV5-4 and TRBJ1-3, with a weak D call TRBD1 (5 bases). With 2 bases removed from V and 0 bases from J, the gap between germline ends came to 9 bases. Germline V CDR1 and CDR2: SGHNT, YYREEE (reference sequence). The CDR3 has 15 amino acids. The CDR3 coding sequence is TGTGCCAGCAGCTTCGACAGCTCCTCTGGAAACACCATATATTTT. This sequence encodes CASSFDSSSGNTIYF.

The chain is built from TRBV5-4 and TRBJ2-2; D might be TRBD1 (6 bases). Trimming left V 0 bases short and J 7 bases short, with 13 bases between. The CDR3 is made up of 15 amino acids. CDR1 is SGHNT, CDR2 YYREEE, per germline (reference sequence). CDR3 protein: CASSLENRVVGELFF. The CDR3 bases are TGTGCCAGCAGCTTGGAGAACAGGGTGGTCGGGGAGCTGTTTTTT. The variable domain in full, with the rest retrieved from reference TRBV5-4 and TRBJ2-2, is ETGVTQSPTHLIKTRGQQVTLRCSSQSGHNTVSWYQQALGQGPQFIFQYYREEENGRGNFPPRFSGLQFPNYSSELNVNALELDDSALYLCASSLENRVVGELFFGEGSRLTVL.

V usage is TRBV30 and J usage is TRBJ2-7; 9 bases line up with TRBD2. Germline V CDR1 and CDR2: GTSNPN, SVGIG (reference sequence). This CDR3 has 16 amino acids. J lost 5 bases, V lost 0 bases, and 11 bases had no gene match. Written as DNA, the CDR3 is TGTGCCTGGAGTGTACTGGCTAGCGGGATATTTAACGAGCAGTACGTC. This gives the protein CAWSVLASGIFNEQYV.

This clone was observed a few times. V and J are TRBV29-1 and TRBJ2-3; 9 bases match TRBD2. This CDR3 spans 20 amino acids. With 1 base clipped from V and 0 bases from J, the junction kept 17 bases outside the gene matches. CDR1 SQVTM and CDR2 ANQGSEA come from the germline V gene. CDR3 residues: CSVEARRGGSGTTSTDTQYF. In DNA form, the CDR3 reads TGCAGCGTTGAAGCCCGGCGGGGGGGTAGCGGGACCACTAGCACAGATACGCAGTATTTT.

The chain carries TRBV27 and TRBJ2-7, with 7 bases lining up with TRBD2. Looked up from germline, CDR1 is MNHEY and CDR2 is SMNVEV (reference sequence). J gave up 1 base and V 5 bases, and 8 bases lay outside the gene matches. CDR3 length: 15 residues. The CDR3 bases are TGTGCCAGCAGTCCCGTAAGCGGGAATTCCTACGAGCAGTACTTC. It translates to CASSPVSGNSYEQYF.

The chain carries TRBV9 and TRBJ2-1, with TRBD2 matching over 10 bases. Germline V gives CDR1 SGDLS, CDR2 YYNGEE. V was pared by 3 bases and J by 8 bases, with 8 bases of the junction left unmatched. CDR3 length: 15 amino acids. CDR3 residues: CASSAIAGGIDEQFF. Here the CDR3 DNA reads TGTGCCAGCAGCGCAATAGCGGGAGGAATCGATGAGCAGTTCTTC.

The chain is built from TRBV9 and TRBJ1-1; a possible D gene is TRBD1 (6 bases). Germline loops: CDR1 SGDLS, CDR2 YYNGEE. Trimming pared 2 bases from V and 5 bases from J, leaving 13 bases between. The CDR3 extends over 14 amino acids. Written as DNA, the CDR3 is TGTGCCAGCAGCGTTTCAGGGGCTCGGACTGAAGCTTTCTTT. It encodes CASSVSGARTEAFF.

In this sample, this clone turned up once. V is TRBV6-1 and J is TRBJ1-6; possibly TRBD1 for D (6 bases). The CDR3 has 13 residues. Between the trimmed V and J ends, which lost 6 bases and 7 bases, there was a span of 10 bases. CDR1 MNHNS and CDR2 SASEGT come from the germline V gene. CDR3 nucleotide sequence: TGTGCCAGCAGAAAGGGGGAAAATTCACCCCTCCACTTT. Amino acids: CASRKGENSPLHF.

With respect to this clone: A read error may produce the germline difference seen at one junction end. V and J are TRBV30 and TRBJ1-3, with 7 bases fitting TRBD1. Germline V gene sequence: CDR1 GTSNPN, CDR2 SVGIG (reference sequence). The CDR3 sequence is 14 residues long. The CDR3, as DNA: TGTGCCTCGCAAACAGGGGTCCCTGGGAACACCATATATTTT. Amino acids: CASQTGVPGNTIYF.

The chain couples TRBV7-2 to TRBJ2-7, with 7 nucleotides matching TRBD2. Germline V gives CDR1 SGHTA, CDR2 FQGNSA. The CDR3 is 14 amino acids. V lost 3 bases to trimming and J lost 3 bases; unmatched junction nucleotides: 5. The CDR3 here is CASSFGTGGYEQYF. For the CDR3, the DNA is TGTGCCAGCAGCTTTGGGACGGGAGGCTACGAGCAGTACTTC.

The J gene is TRBJ2-1, the V gene TRBV5-1, with TRBD1 matching over 7 bases. With 2 bases clipped from V and 9 bases from J, the junction kept 11 bases outside the gene matches. This CDR3 region has 15 residues. Germline assignment: CDR1 SGHRS and CDR2 YFSETQ. The CDR3 DNA reads TGCGCCAGCAGCTTTTCGCGGCAGGGGGTGAGTGAGCAGTTCTTC. Protein sequence: CASSFSRQGVSEQFF.

This clone turned up a few times. CDR3 region: CASSLALIGGESEAFF. CDR3 nucleotides: TGTGCCAGCAGCTTAGCGCTCATAGGGGGCGAGTCTGAAGCTTTCTTT. The chain combines TRBV7-9 with TRBJ1-1; TRBD1 aligns across 7 bases. Trimming removed 0 bases from V and 6 bases from J; junction bases left unmatched: 10. CDR1 is SEHNR, CDR2 FQNEAQ, per germline (reference sequence). The CDR3 runs 16 residues.

The genes are TRBV10-2 and TRBJ2-1, with 9 nucleotides matching TRBD2. V dropped 3 bases and J dropped 2; count of bases not matched to a gene: 8. Germline V CDR1 and CDR2: WSHSY, SAAADI. The CDR3 has 17 amino acids. CDR3 sequence reads: CASSDRRASGTYNEQFF. CDR3 DNA sequence: TGCGCCAGCAGTGATCGTAGGGCTAGCGGGACCTACAATGAGCAGTTCTTC.

The chain links TRBV2 to TRBJ2-5; maybe TRBD1 (6 bases). The J call may be incorrect, as the DNA end agrees better with TRBJ2-7. This CDR3 contains 15 residues. Germline V gene lookup returns CDR1 SNHLY and CDR2 FYNNEI. The DNA for the CDR3 is TGTGCCAGCAAAAAATCCCGACAGGATTACTACGAGCAGTACTTC. Protein sequence: CASKKSRQDYYEQYF.

The chain uses TRBV30 and TRBJ2-7; 8 nucleotides line up with TRBD1. Germline V gene lookup returns CDR1 GTSNPN and CDR2 SVGIG (reference sequence). Trimming removed 1 base from V and 2 bases from J; junction bases left unmatched: 4. The CDR3 covers 14 residues. Here the CDR3 reads CAWSAGQVTYEQYF. CDR3 DNA: TGTGCCTGGAGTGCGGGACAGGTAACCTACGAGCAGTACTTC.

The chain joins TRBV6-1 to TRBJ2-1; the match to TRBD2 covers 9 bases. The germline CDR1 and CDR2 sequences are MNHNS and SASEGT. V lost 2 bases and J lost 2; bases outside the gene matches: 7. The CDR3 is 17 amino acids. CDR3 residues: CASSEPRLAGPYNEQFF. In nucleotides, the CDR3 is TGTGCCAGCAGTGAACCCAGGCTAGCGGGACCCTACAATGAGCAGTTCTTC.

This CDR3 is CASSVDSGMGETQYF. Written as DNA, the CDR3 is TGTGCCAGCAGCGTAGACTCAGGGATGGGGGAGACCCAGTACTTC. The chain is built from TRBV9 and TRBJ2-5, with D perhaps TRBD1 (5 bases). Germline V gene lookup returns CDR1 SGDLS and CDR2 YYNGEE. V lost 0 bases and J 5 bases, leaving 14 bases between the germline ends. There are 15 residues in the CDR3.

This clone showed up just a few times. The chain employs TRBV7-6 and TRBJ2-3; tentative D call: TRBD2 (6 bases). V was shortened by 2 bases and J by 1 base, with 10 bases between the two germline ends. Per germline, CDR1 SGHVS and CDR2 FNYEAQ. The CDR3 has 15 residues. CDR3 in amino acids: CASSLFTGGTDTQYF. CDR3 coding DNA: TGTGCCAGCAGCTTATTTACGGGAGGCACAGATACGCAGTATTTT.